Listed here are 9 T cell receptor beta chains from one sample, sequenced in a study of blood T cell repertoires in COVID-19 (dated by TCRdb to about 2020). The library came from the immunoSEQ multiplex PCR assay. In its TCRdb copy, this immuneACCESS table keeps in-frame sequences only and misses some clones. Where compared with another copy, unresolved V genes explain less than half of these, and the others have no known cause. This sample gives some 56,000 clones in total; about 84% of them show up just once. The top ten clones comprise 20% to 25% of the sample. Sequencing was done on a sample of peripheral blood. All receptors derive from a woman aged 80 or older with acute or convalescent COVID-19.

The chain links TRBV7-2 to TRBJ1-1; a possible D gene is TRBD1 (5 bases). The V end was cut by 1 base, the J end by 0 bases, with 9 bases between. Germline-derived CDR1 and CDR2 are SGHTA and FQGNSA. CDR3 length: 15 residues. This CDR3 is CASSLGAGMNTEAFF. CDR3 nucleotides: TGTGCCAGCAGCTTAGGGGCAGGGATGAACACTGAAGCTTTCTTT.

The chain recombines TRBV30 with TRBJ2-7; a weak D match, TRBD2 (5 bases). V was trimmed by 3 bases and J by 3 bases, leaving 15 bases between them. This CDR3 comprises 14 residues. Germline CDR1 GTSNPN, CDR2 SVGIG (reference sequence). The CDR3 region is CAWRPFGEHYEQYF. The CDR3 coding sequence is TGTGCCTGGAGGCCCTTCGGGGAACACTACGAGCAGTACTTC.

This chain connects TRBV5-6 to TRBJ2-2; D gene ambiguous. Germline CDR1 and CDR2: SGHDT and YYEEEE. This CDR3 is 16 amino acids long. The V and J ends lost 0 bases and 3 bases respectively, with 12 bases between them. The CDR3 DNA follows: TGTGCCAGCAGCTTGGGCAGAGCCCAGGACACCGGGGAGCTGTTTTTT. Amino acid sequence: CASSLGRAQDTGELFF.

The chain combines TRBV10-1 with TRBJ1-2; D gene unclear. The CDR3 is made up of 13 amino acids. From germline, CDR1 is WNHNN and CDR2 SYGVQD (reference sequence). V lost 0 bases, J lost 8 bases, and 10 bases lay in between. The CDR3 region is CASSESTNRGYTF. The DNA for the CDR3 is TGCGCCAGCAGTGAGTCGACTAACAGAGGCTACACCTTC.

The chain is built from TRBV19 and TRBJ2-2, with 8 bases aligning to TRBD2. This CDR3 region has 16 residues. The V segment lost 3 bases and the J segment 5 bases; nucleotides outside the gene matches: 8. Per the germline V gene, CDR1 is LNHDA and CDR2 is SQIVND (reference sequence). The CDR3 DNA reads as TGTGCCAGTAGTATTAGGTCGGGGGGGCCGACCGGGGAGCTGTTTTTT. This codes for CASSIRSGGPTGELFF.

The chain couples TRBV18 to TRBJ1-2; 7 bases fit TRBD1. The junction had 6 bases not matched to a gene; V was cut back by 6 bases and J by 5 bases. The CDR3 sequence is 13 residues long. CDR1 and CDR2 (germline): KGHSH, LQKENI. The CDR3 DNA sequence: TGTGCCAGCTCGCTGACAGGGAGTTATGGCTACACCTTC. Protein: CASSLTGSYGYTF.

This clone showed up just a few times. The CDR3, as DNA: TGTGCCAGCTCACCAGCGGGACAGGGGGCGAACCAGCCCCAGCATTTT. Amino acids: CASSPAGQGANQPQHF. This sequence joins TRBV18 and TRBJ1-5; 12 nucleotides agree with TRBD1. The V gene end was trimmed by 2 bases and the J gene end by 7 bases; junction bases not matched to a gene: 6. This CDR3 spans 16 amino acids. Germline lookup yields CDR1 KGHSH and CDR2 LQKENI.

The CDR3 spells CASRKRDKQETQYF. The CDR3 DNA sequence: TGTGCCAGCAGAAAGCGGGACAAACAAGAGACCCAGTACTTC. J is TRBJ2-5 and V is TRBV21-1; the D segment call TRBD2 is taken from the table without a DNA check. TRBV21-1 is a pseudogene locus. This CDR3 has 14 amino acids.

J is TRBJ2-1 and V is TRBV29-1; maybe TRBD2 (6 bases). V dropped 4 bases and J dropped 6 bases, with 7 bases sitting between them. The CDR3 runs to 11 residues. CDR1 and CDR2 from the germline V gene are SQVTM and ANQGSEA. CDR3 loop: CSVGRANEQFF. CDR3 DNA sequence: TGCAGCGTTGGGAGGGCCAATGAGCAGTTCTTC.